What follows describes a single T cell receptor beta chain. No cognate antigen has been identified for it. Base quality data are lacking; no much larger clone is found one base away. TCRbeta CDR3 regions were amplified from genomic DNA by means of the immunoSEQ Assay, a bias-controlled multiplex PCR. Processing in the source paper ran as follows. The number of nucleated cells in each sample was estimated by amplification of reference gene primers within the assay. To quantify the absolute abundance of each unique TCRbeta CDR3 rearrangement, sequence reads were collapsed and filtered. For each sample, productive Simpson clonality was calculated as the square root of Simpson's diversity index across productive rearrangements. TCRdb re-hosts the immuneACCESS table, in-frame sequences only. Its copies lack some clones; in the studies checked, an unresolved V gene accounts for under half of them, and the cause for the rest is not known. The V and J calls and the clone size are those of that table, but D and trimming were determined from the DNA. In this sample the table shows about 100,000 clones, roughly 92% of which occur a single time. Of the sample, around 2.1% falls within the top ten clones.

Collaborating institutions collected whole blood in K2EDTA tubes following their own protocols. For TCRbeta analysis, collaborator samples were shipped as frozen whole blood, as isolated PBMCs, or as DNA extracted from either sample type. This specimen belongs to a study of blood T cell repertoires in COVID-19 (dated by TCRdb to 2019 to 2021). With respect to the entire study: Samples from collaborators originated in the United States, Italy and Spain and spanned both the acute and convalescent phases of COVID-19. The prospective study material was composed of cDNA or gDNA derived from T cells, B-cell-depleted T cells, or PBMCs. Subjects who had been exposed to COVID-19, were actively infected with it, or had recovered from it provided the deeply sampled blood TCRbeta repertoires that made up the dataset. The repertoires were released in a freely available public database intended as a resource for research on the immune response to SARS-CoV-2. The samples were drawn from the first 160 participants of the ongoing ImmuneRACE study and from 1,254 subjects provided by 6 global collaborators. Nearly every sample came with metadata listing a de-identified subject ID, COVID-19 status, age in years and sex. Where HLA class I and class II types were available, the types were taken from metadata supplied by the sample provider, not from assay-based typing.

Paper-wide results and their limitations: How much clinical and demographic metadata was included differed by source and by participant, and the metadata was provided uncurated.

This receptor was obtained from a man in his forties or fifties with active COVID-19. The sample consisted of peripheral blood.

The CDR3 here reads CASSLKGRTNEKLFF. The nucleotide sequence reads as follows: TGTGCCAGCAGTTTAAAAGGGAGAACTAATGAAAAACTGTTTTTT. This chain joins TRBV27 to TRBJ1-4, with no confident D gene call. Reading from cysteine to phenylalanine, the CDR3 counts 15 amino acids. The read is trimmed to its CDR3 DNA, 45 bases read in frame from base 1. Taken from the germline V gene (reference sequence), the CDR1 and CDR2 loops are MNHEY and SMNVEV. The trim is 2 bases for V and 1 base for J, with a gap of 8 bases between the germline ends.